The clone carrying this TCR beta chain was observed at least ten times. This sample is drawn from a study of T cells in Graves' hyperthyroidism and ophthalmopathy. Regions amplified from RNA transcripts were the TCR beta CDR3 regions. The HTBI primer set served for first-round RT-PCR of the TCR CDR3. One entry per CDR3 protein results from TCRdb running MiXCR on the multiplex PCR reads. The sample includes some 500,000 distinct CDR3 sequences, around 15% seen only once; the top ten take around a sixth. Each patient was aged 18 to 65 and had newly diagnosed hyperthyroidism of under 2 months' duration. Sequencing was performed on blood. This receptor was taken from a young woman with Graves' hyperthyroidism.

CDR3 residues: CASTPVPTGTGANVLTF. For the CDR3, the DNA is TGTGCCAGCACTCCGGTCCCTACAGGGACTGGGGCCAACGTCCTGACTTTC. The gene calls are TRBV12-3 or TRBV12-4 and TRBJ2-6; tentatively, D is TRBD1 (6 bases). The CDR3 is 17 residues long. Trimming cost V 7 bases and J 2 bases, with 18 bases left between them.